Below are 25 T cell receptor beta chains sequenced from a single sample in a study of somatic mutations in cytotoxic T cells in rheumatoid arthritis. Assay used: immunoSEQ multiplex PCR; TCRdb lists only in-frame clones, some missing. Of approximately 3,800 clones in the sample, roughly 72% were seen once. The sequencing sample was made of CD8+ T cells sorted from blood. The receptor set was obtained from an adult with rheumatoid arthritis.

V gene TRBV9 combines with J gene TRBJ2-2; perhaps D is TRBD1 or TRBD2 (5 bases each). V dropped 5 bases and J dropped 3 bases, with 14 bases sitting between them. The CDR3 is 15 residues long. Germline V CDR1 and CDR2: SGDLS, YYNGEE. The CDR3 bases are TGTGCCAGCAGATCCAGGGACCGGGACACCGGGGAGCTGTTTTTT. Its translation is CASRSRDRDTGELFF.

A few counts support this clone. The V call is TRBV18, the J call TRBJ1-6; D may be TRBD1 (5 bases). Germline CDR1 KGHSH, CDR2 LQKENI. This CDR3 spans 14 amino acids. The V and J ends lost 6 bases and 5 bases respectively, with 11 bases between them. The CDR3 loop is CASSTTGHNSPLHF. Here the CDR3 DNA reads TGTGCCAGCTCCACCACAGGCCATAATTCACCCCTCCACTTT. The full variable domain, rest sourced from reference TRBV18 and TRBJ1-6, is NAGVMQNPRHLVRRRGQEARLRCSPMKGHSHVYWYRQLPEEGLKFMVYLQKENIIDESGMPKERFSAEFPKEGPSILRIQQVVRGDSAAYFCASSTTGHNSPLHFGNGTRLTVT.

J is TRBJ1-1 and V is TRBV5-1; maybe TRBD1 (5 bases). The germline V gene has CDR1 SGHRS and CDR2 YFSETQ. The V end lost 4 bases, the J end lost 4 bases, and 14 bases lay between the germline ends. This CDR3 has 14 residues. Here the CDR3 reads CASSPSGGPTEAFF. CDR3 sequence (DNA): TGCGCCAGCAGCCCCTCGGGGGGTCCCACTGAAGCTTTCTTT.

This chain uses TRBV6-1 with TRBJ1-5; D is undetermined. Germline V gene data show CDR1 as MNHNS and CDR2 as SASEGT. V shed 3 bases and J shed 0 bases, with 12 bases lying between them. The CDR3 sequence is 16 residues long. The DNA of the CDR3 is TGTGCCAGCAGTGATCCCACAGAGTATAGCAATCAGCCCCAGCATTTT. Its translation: CASSDPTEYSNQPQHF.

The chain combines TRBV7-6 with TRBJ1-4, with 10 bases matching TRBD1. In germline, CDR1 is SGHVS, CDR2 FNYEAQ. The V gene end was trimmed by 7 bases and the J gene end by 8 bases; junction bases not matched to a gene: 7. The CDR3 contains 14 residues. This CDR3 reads CASKDGTGEEKLFF. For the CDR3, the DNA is TGTGCCAGCAAGGACGGGACAGGGGAGGAAAAACTGTTTTTT. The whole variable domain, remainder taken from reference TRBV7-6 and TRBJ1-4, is GAGVSQSPRYKVTKRGQDVALRCDPISGHVSLYWYRQALGQGPEFLTYFNYEAQQDKSGLPNDRFSAERPEGSISTLTIQRTEQRDSAMYRCASKDGTGEEKLFFGSGTQLSVL.

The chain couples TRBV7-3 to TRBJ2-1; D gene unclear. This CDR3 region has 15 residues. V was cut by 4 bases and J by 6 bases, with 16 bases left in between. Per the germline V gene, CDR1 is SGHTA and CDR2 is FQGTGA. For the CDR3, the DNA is TGTGCCAGCAGCTCCGCCCTCTCGCCAACCAATGAGCAGTTCTTC. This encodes CASSSALSPTNEQFF.

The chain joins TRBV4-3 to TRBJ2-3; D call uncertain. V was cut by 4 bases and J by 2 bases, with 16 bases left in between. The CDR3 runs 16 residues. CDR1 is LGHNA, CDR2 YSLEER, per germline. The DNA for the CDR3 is TGCGCCAGCAGCCGTGTGGCGGCCGCTTTCACAGATACGCAGTATTTT. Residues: CASSRVAAAFTDTQYF.

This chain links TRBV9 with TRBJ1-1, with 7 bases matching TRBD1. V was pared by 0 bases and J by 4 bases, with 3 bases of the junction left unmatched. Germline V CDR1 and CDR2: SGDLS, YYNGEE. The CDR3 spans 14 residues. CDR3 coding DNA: TGTGCCAGCAGCGTAGCTTACAGGGGCACTGAAGCTTTCTTT. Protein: CASSVAYRGTEAFF.

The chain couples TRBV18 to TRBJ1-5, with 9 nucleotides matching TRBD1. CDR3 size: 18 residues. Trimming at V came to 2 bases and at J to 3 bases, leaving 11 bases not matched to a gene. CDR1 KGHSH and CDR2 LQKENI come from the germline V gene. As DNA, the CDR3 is TGTGCCAGCTCACCAGCCTCGGCCGGGACAGGGTTCAATCAGCCCCAGCATTTT. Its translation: CASSPASAGTGFNQPQHF.

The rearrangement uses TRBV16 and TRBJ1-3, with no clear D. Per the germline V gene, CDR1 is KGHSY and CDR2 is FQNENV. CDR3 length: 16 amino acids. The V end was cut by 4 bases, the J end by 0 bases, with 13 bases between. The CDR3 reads CASSPSASLSGNTIYF. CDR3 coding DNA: TGTGCCAGCAGCCCCTCGGCTAGCCTCTCTGGAAACACCATATATTTT.

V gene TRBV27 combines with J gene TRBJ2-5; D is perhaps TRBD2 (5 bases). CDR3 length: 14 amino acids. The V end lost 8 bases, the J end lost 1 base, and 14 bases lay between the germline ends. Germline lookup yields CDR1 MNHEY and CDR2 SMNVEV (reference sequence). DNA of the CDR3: TGTGCCAGCGCGTCAATACTAGTCCAAGAGACCCAGTACTTC. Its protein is CASASILVQETQYF.

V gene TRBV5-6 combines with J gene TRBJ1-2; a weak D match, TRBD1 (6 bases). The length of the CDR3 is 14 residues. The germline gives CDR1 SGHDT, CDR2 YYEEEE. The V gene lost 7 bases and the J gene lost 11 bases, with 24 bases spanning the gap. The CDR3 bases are TGTGCCAGCCAGCAGTTCGCAGGGGTATTGGGGTACACCTTC. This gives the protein CASQQFAGVLGYTF.

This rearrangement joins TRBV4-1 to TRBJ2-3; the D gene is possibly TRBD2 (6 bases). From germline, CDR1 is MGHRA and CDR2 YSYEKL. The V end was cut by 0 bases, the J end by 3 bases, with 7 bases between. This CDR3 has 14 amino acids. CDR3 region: CASSQELATDTQYF. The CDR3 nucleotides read TGCGCCAGCAGCCAAGAACTAGCAACAGATACGCAGTATTTT.

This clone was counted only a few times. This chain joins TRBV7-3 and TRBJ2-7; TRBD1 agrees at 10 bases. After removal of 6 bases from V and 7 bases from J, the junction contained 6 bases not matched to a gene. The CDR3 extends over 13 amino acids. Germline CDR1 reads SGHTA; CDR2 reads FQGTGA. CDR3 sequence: CASSRRDRGEQYF. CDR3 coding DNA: TGTGCCAGCAGTCGCCGGGACAGGGGAGAGCAGTACTTC. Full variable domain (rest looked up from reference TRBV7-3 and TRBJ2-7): GAGVSQTPSNKVTEKGKYVELRCDPISGHTALYWYRQSLGQGPEFLIYFQGTGAADDSGLPNDRFFAVRPEGSVSTLKIQRTERGDSAVYLCASSRRDRGEQYFGPGTRLTVT.

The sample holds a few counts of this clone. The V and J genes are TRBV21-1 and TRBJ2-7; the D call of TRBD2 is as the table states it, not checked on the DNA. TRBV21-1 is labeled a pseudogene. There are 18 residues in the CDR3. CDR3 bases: TGTGCCAGCAGCACCCGACTGAACACGGAACCTAGGACCTACGAGCAGTACTTC. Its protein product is CASSTRLNTEPRTYEQYF.

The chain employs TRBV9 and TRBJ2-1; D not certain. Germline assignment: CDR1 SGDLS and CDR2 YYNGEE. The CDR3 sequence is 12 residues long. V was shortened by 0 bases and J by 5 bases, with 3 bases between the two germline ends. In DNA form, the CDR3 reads TGTGCCAGCAGCGTAGACAACAATGAGCAGTTCTTC. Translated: CASSVDNNEQFF.

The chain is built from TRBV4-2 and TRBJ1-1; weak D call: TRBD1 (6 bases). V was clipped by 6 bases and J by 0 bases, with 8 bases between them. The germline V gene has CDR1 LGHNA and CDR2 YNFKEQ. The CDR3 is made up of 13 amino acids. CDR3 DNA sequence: TGTGCCAGCAGACGGACAGTGAACACTGAAGCTTTCTTT. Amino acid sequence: CASRRTVNTEAFF.

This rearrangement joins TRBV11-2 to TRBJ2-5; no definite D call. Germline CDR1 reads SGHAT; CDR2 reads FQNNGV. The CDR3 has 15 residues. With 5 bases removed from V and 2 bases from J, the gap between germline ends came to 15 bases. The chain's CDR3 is CASSIRPGIQETQYF. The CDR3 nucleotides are TGTGCCAGCAGCATCAGGCCGGGCATACAAGAGACCCAGTACTTC. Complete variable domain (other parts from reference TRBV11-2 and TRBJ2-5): EAGVAQSPRYKIIEKRQSVAFWCNPISGHATLYWYQQILGQGPKLLIQFQNNGVVDDSQLPKDRFSAERLKGVDSTLKIQPAKLEDSAVYLCASSIRPGIQETQYFGPGTRLLVL.

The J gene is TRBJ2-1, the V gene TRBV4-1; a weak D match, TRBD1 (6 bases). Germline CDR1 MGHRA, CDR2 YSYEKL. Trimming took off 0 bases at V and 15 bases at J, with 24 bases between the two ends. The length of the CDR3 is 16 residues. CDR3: CASSQELPPVHRDGFF. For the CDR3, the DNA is TGCGCCAGCAGCCAAGAACTCCCTCCCGTTCACAGGGATGGGTTCTTC.

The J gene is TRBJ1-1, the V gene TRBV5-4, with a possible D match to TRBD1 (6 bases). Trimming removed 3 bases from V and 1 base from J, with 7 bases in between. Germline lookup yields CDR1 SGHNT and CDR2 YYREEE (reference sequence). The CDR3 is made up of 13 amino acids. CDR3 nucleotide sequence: TGTGCCAGCAGCTCGGGACAGAACACTGAAGCTTTCTTT. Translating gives CASSSGQNTEAFF.

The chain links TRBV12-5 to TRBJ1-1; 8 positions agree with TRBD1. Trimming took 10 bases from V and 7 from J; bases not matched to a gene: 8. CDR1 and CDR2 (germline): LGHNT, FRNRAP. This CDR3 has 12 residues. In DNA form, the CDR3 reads TGTGCTACTTGGACAGGGTTGAATGAAGCTTTCTTT. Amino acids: CATWTGLNEAFF.

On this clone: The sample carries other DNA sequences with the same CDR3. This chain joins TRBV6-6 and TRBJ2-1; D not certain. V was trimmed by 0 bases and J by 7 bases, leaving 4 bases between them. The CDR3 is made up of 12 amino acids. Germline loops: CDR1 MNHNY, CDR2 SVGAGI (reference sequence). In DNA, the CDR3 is TGTGCCAGCAGTTACTCCCCAAATGAGCAGTTCTTC. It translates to CASSYSPNEQFF.

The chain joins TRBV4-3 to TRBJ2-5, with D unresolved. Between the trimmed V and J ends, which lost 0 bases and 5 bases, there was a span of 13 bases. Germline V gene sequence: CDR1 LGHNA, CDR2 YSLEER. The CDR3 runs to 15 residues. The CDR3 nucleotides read TGCGCCAGCAGCCAAGATTCCAGCACTCGGGAGACCCAGTACTTC. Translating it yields CASSQDSSTRETQYF.

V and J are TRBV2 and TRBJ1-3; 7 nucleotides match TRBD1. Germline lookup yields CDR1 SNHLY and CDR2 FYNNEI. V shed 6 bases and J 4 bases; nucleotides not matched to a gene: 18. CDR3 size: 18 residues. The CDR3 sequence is CASSVSLQGLLEGNTIYF. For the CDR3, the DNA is TGTGCCAGCAGCGTTTCGCTACAGGGGCTGCTTGAAGGAAACACCATATATTTT.

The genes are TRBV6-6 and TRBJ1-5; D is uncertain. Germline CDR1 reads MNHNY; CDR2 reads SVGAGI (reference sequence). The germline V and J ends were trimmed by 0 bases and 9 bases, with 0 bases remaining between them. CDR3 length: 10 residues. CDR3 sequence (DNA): TGTGCCAGCAGTTACTCGCCCCAGCATTTT. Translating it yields CASSYSPQHF.